Listed below are T cell receptor beta chains from one sample, sequenced in a study of cytomegalovirus exposure and HLA in healthy donors. Method: immunoSEQ multiplex PCR; TCRdb's copy keeps in-frame clones and lacks some. Of 110,000 to 150,000 clones detected, roughly 70% appear once; the ten largest clones hold over 6%. The sample was PBMCs. These receptor sequences come from a man in his thirties or forties in good health and CMV-seronegative. Each CDR3 is given without its conserved first and last residue.

v_call cdr3_aa
TRBV30 AWTNTGGWGEQY
TRBV7-8 ASSRPRGRDTQY
TRBV28 ASTSPGGVGEQY
TRBV6-1 ASRGQRSQPQH
TRBV29-1 SVEPHPVYEQY
TRBV5-1 ASSLGQQNTEAF
TRBV28 ASSLVSFQGASPLH
TRBV28 ASSFHGANTGELF
TRBV11-2 ASSRDRQETQY
TRBV27 ASSLDRLNNEQF
TRBV7-6 ASSEGLAGAGRIDTQY
TRBV9 ASSITGQGAVYEQY
TRBV7-9 ASGAGTEAF
TRBV30 AWWKATGTNTEAF
TRBV5-1 ASSGWTATDTQY
TRBV18 ASSPRGTGDEQY
TRBV9 ASSPRPAGEQY
TRBV28 ASSIPRQAYSNQPQH
TRBV4-2 ASSQAGGISYEQY
TRBV27 ASSWGHSGQETQY
TRBV7-9 ASSLAAANTEAF
TRBV19 ASSRQGNQPQH
TRBV5-6 ASSWGQGTNEQF
TRBV29-1 SGSRQGRNTEAF
TRBV29-1 SVTGGLLNEQF
TRBV6-5 ASSYSGASTDTQY
TRBV28 ASTPRKGANTEAF
TRBV13 ASSLQGINEQF
TRBV7-9 SSSFLEDRVQKQPQH